These 32 T cell receptor beta chains originate from one sample sequenced in a study of follicular helper T cells after annual influenza vaccination. Sequencing was performed with immunoSEQ multiplex PCR; in TCRdb, only in-frame clones are kept and a portion is missing. The data contain around 9,000 clones, about 86% of them singletons. Time point of the sample: 2013-2014 season, 7 days after vaccination. The source material was CXCR5- memory CD4+ T cells sorted from blood, sampled 7 days after influenza vaccination. These receptors originate from an adult who received the influenza vaccine.

In this sample, this clone turned up a few times. The CDR3 DNA follows: TGTGCCATCAGTGAGGTCAGGGGAGGCTCACCCCTCCACTTT. Amino acids: CAISEVRGGSPLHF. The chain uses TRBV10-3 and TRBJ1-6, with a weak D call TRBD1 (6 bases). There are 14 residues in the CDR3. V was clipped by 2 bases and J by 10 bases, with 12 bases between them. Germline V gives CDR1 ENHRY, CDR2 SYGVKD.

This sequence joins TRBV19 and TRBJ2-4; TRBD2 aligns across 12 bases. With 3 bases clipped from V and 0 bases from J, the junction kept 12 bases outside the gene matches. This CDR3 contains 20 residues. Germline V gives CDR1 LNHDA, CDR2 SQIVND (reference sequence). The CDR3 DNA follows: TGTGCCAGTAGTATCCGCCGACTAGCGGGAGCGCCCCTAGCCAAAAACATTCAGTACTTC. Its translation is CASSIRRLAGAPLAKNIQYF.

The V gene is TRBV19, the J gene TRBJ2-1; no firm D call. CDR1 is LNHDA, CDR2 SQIVND, per germline (reference sequence). V lost 5 bases to trimming and J lost 4 bases, with 3 bases between them. This CDR3 spans 11 amino acids. CDR3 DNA sequence: TGTGCCAGTAGTGAATACAATGAGCAGTTCTTC. Its protein is CASSEYNEQFF.

The V gene is TRBV27, the J gene TRBJ2-3, with 10 bases aligning to TRBD2. Germline lookup yields CDR1 MNHEY and CDR2 SMNVEV (reference sequence). CDR3 size: 14 residues. The trim removed 2 bases at V and 13 bases at J, leaving 9 bases unmatched. Here the CDR3 reads CASSLQREGPLKYF. The DNA of the CDR3 is TGTGCCAGCAGTTTACAGCGGGAGGGCCCGCTGAAGTATTTT.

V and J are TRBV11-2 and TRBJ1-5, with D maybe TRBD1 (6 bases). The germline V and J ends were trimmed by 4 bases and 2 bases, with 12 bases remaining between them. The germline V gene encodes CDR1 SGHAT and CDR2 FQNNGV. The CDR3 covers 15 residues. CDR3 in DNA: TGTGCCAGCAGCTCTGGGGGGCAGGGCAATCAGCCCCAGCATTTT. Protein: CASSSGGQGNQPQHF.

The rearrangement joins TRBV5-4 to TRBJ2-1; maybe TRBD2 (6 bases). Germline lookup yields CDR1 SGHNT and CDR2 YYREEE (reference sequence). The CDR3 length is 16 residues. V was clipped by 0 bases and J by 7 bases, with 17 bases between them. The CDR3 protein is CASSLERDFPLNEQFF. Written as DNA, the CDR3 is TGTGCCAGCAGCTTGGAGAGGGACTTTCCCCTTAATGAGCAGTTCTTC.

This clone is a singleton in its sample. The V call is TRBV10-1, the J call TRBJ2-1, with 8 bases aligning to TRBD2. With V trimmed by 3 bases and J by 4 bases, 11 bases remained unmatched. In germline, CDR1 is WNHNN, CDR2 SYGVQD (reference sequence). The CDR3 contains 17 residues. The CDR3 DNA sequence: TGCGCCAGCAGTGACCCACCCGGGACTAGGGATTACAATGAGCAGTTCTTC. Protein sequence: CASSDPPGTRDYNEQFF.

This chain connects TRBV6-5 to TRBJ2-1; D might be TRBD1 (5 bases). V was pared by 4 bases and J by 0 bases, with 10 bases between. From germline, CDR1 is MNHEY and CDR2 SVGAGI. This CDR3 spans 15 amino acids. The CDR3: CASSSQGYSYNEQFF. Written as DNA, the CDR3 is TGTGCCAGCAGTTCGCAGGGCTACTCCTACAATGAGCAGTTCTTC.

The chain is built from TRBV27 and TRBJ2-7; tentatively, D is TRBD2 (6 bases). V was trimmed by 5 bases and J by 7 bases, leaving 18 bases between them. Looked up from germline, CDR1 is MNHEY and CDR2 is SMNVEV (reference sequence). This CDR3 contains 14 residues. CDR3: CASSPLWDAGEQYF. In DNA, the CDR3 is TGTGCCAGCAGTCCCCTGTGGGACGCGGGGGAGCAGTACTTC.

The chain joins TRBV19 to TRBJ2-5; D uncertain. The V and J ends lost 5 bases and 2 bases respectively, with 12 bases between them. Germline V gene sequence: CDR1 LNHDA, CDR2 SQIVND (reference sequence). The CDR3 contains 14 residues. This chain's CDR3 is CASSRQLLQETQYF. The CDR3 DNA follows: TGTGCCAGTAGTCGGCAGCTTTTACAAGAGACCCAGTACTTC.

V and J are TRBV10-3 and TRBJ2-3; 9 bases align to TRBD2. CDR3 length equals 14 residues. J was trimmed by 4 bases and V by 10 bases; bases with no gene match: 9. From germline, CDR1 is ENHRY and CDR2 SYGVKD. The CDR3 nucleotides read TGTGCCACACGGCAGCGGGGGGTGTCAGATACGCAGTATTTT. Its protein product is CATRQRGVSDTQYF.

The chain links TRBV19 to TRBJ2-3; 7 bases agree with TRBD2. This CDR3 is built from 14 residues. Germline V lookup: CDR1 LNHDA, CDR2 SQIVND (reference sequence). With V trimmed by 4 bases and J by 3 bases, 4 bases remained unmatched. Written as DNA, the CDR3 is TGTGCCAGTAGTAGCTGGGGGGGAACAGATACGCAGTATTTT. Amino acids: CASSSWGGTDTQYF.

The chain carries TRBV6-5 and TRBJ1-5; weak D call: TRBD1 (5 bases). V lost 7 bases, J lost 6 bases, and 19 bases lay in between. The length of the CDR3 is 15 residues. Germline CDR1 and CDR2: MNHEY and SVGAGI. The CDR3 sequence: CASTPTAGSGQPQHF. The CDR3, as DNA: TGTGCCAGCACCCCGACAGCGGGTTCCGGTCAGCCCCAGCATTTT.

This chain connects TRBV5-1 to TRBJ1-2; 8 nucleotides align to TRBD1. Germline V gene lookup returns CDR1 SGHRS and CDR2 YFSETQ. This CDR3 has 13 residues. V shed 4 bases, J shed 3 bases, and the junction held 2 bases outside the gene matches. CDR3 nucleotide sequence: TGCGCCAGCAGCGAACAGGGGGACTATGGCTACACCTTC. Translated: CASSEQGDYGYTF.

CDR3 sequence: CASSLPGLAGGSSYNEQFF. In DNA, the CDR3 is TGTGCCAGCAGCTTGCCTGGACTAGCGGGGGGGAGCTCCTACAATGAGCAGTTCTTC. The V gene is TRBV5-8, the J gene TRBJ2-1; TRBD2 matches 15 bases. The CDR3 sequence is 19 residues long. V dropped 1 base and J dropped 0; count of bases not matched to a gene: 5. Germline V lookup: CDR1 SGHTS, CDR2 YDEGEE.

This clone was recorded once. The V gene is TRBV5-6, the J gene TRBJ1-5; the D gene is possibly TRBD1 (5 bases). The CDR3 is made up of 15 amino acids. V was clipped by 4 bases and J by 6 bases, with 17 bases between them. Germline values: CDR1 SGHDT, CDR2 YYEEEE. CDR3 region: CASSPGPSTVQPQHF. The CDR3 nucleotides read TGTGCCAGCAGCCCGGGACCTTCCACCGTTCAGCCCCAGCATTTT.

This clone occurred a few times. The chain joins TRBV7-2 to TRBJ2-7; 11 bases map to TRBD2. CDR1 and CDR2 (germline): SGHTA, FQGNSA. The V gene end was trimmed by 6 bases and the J gene end by 2 bases; junction bases not matched to a gene: 6. This CDR3 region has 15 residues. The CDR3 here is CASSYLAGGPYEQYF. For the CDR3, the DNA is TGTGCCAGCAGTTACCTAGCGGGAGGTCCCTACGAGCAGTACTTC.

The chain joins TRBV13 to TRBJ2-3; D perhaps matches TRBD2 (6 bases). The CDR3 consists of 14 residues. The germline gives CDR1 PRHDT, CDR2 FYEKMQ (reference sequence). The germline V and J ends were trimmed by 3 bases and 6 bases, with 13 bases remaining between them. The CDR3 region has the DNA TGTGCCAGCAGCTTGGGACTGGATATGGATACGCAGTATTTT. Translating it yields CASSLGLDMDTQYF.

The chain links TRBV19 to TRBJ1-2; 9 bases line up with TRBD1. V dropped 3 bases and J dropped 4; count of bases not matched to a gene: 3. This CDR3 region has 14 residues. Germline-derived CDR1 and CDR2 are LNHDA and SQIVND (reference sequence). The CDR3 protein is CASSMGQGPYGYTF. Here the CDR3 DNA reads TGTGCCAGTAGTATGGGACAGGGCCCCTATGGCTACACCTTC.

The V call is TRBV19, the J call TRBJ1-5; D possibly corresponds to TRBD1 (6 bases). V was clipped by 3 bases and J by 3 bases, with 18 bases between them. Germline V gene sequence: CDR1 LNHDA, CDR2 SQIVND (reference sequence). This CDR3 spans 17 amino acids. The CDR3 protein is CASSIPPGGANNQPQHF. The CDR3 nucleotides read TGTGCCAGTAGTATCCCTCCCGGGGGGGCCAACAATCAGCCCCAGCATTTT.

The chain has TRBV27 and TRBJ1-4; no reliable D call. The germline V gene has CDR1 MNHEY and CDR2 SMNVEV (reference sequence). This CDR3 contains 14 residues. V gave up 9 bases and J gave up 3 bases, with 14 bases separating them. CDR3 protein: CASSDGNANEKLFF. CDR3 nucleotides: TGTGCCAGTTCCGACGGTAACGCTAATGAAAAACTGTTTTTT.

The chain joins TRBV28 to TRBJ2-7; 7 bases fit TRBD1. The CDR3 consists of 13 residues. V shed 4 bases and J 10 bases; nucleotides not matched to a gene: 10. From germline, CDR1 is MDHEN and CDR2 SYDVKM. CDR3 protein: CASSSGLRDRQYF. The CDR3 coding sequence is TGTGCCAGCAGTTCGGGTCTCCGGGACAGACAGTACTTC.

CDR3 sequence reads: CASRQTQGRYGYTF. As DNA, the CDR3 is TGTGCCAGCAGACAAACACAGGGGAGGTATGGCTACACCTTC. The chain combines TRBV5-6 with TRBJ1-2; 7 bases are a match to TRBD1. V trimming: 5 bases; J trimming: 5 bases; junction bases outside the gene matches: 9. Per the germline V gene, CDR1 is SGHDT and CDR2 is YYEEEE. The CDR3 is 14 amino acids.

V usage is TRBV20-1 and J usage is TRBJ2-5; unclear D gene. CDR1 is DFQATT and CDR2 is SNEGSKA in the germline V gene (reference sequence). The CDR3 has 11 residues. V lost 5 bases and J 7 bases, leaving 11 bases between the germline ends. CDR3 sequence: CSASSPLTQYF. CDR3 DNA: TGCAGTGCTTCCAGTCCGTTGACCCAGTACTTC.

The V call is TRBV6-6, the J call TRBJ2-7; 7 bases align to TRBD1. Germline-derived CDR1 and CDR2 are MNHNY and SVGAGI (reference sequence). This CDR3 contains 14 residues. J gave up 3 bases and V 2 bases, and 4 bases lay outside the gene matches. CDR3 nucleotides: TGTGCCAGCAGTTACCCGGGACAGTACTACGAGCAGTACTTC. This encodes CASSYPGQYYEQYF.

CDR3: CASSPGQYSGNTIYF. In DNA form, the CDR3 reads TGTGCCAGCTCACCGGGACAGTACTCTGGAAACACCATATATTTT. The V and J genes are TRBV18 and TRBJ1-3; 7 bases map to TRBD1. The CDR3 extends over 15 amino acids. CDR1 and CDR2 (germline): KGHSH, LQKENI. After removal of 3 bases from V and 0 bases from J, the junction contained 2 bases not matched to a gene.

The chain links TRBV30 to TRBJ2-7; D is possibly TRBD2 (6 bases). There are 13 residues in the CDR3. Deletions cut 2 bases from V and 7 bases from J, with 15 bases between. The germline V gene has CDR1 GTSNPN and CDR2 SVGIG (reference sequence). The DNA for the CDR3 is TGTGCCTGGAGTCTTAGCGGTTTGGGGGAGCAGTACTTC. Its translation: CAWSLSGLGEQYF.

This rearrangement joins TRBV9 to TRBJ2-7; perhaps TRBD1 as D (5 bases). The CDR3 has 15 amino acids. With 7 bases removed from V and 0 bases from J, the gap between germline ends came to 17 bases. From germline, CDR1 is SGDLS and CDR2 YYNGEE. CDR3 sequence reads: CASAKGQASSYEQYF. Written as DNA, the CDR3 is TGTGCCAGCGCAAAGGGGCAGGCGAGCTCCTACGAGCAGTACTTC.

This chain links TRBV23-1 with TRBJ2-7, with 7 positions matching TRBD1. TRBV23-1 is an ORF, and what it does is uncertain. V lost 0 bases, J lost 7 bases, and 0 bases stayed unmatched. The length of the CDR3 is 12 residues. The CDR3 nucleotides read TGCGCCAGCAGTCAATCGACAGGGGAGCAGTACTTC. Translating it yields CASSQSTGEQYF.

The rearrangement uses TRBV30 and TRBJ1-1; tentative D call: TRBD1 (5 bases). With 2 bases removed from V and 1 base from J, the gap between germline ends came to 11 bases. Germline V gives CDR1 GTSNPN, CDR2 SVGIG (reference sequence). This CDR3 spans 14 amino acids. CDR3 nucleotide sequence: TGTGCCTGGAGTCCGGGACTGCAGAACACTGAAGCTTTCTTT. This translates into CAWSPGLQNTEAFF.

This clone has only one observation. The V and J genes are TRBV2 and TRBJ1-1; no reliable D call. Trimming pared 5 bases from V and 2 bases from J, leaving 12 bases between. The CDR3 extends over 14 amino acids. Germline CDR1 SNHLY, CDR2 FYNNEI. This CDR3 is CASSFRIPNTEAFF. The DNA of the CDR3 is TGTGCCAGCAGTTTTCGGATTCCCAACACTGAAGCTTTCTTT.

The chain links TRBV6-1 to TRBJ2-7; D gene ambiguous. V lost 1 base and J lost 4, with 2 bases in between. The length of the CDR3 is 11 residues. CDR1 is MNHNS and CDR2 is SASEGT in the germline V gene. CDR3 in amino acids: CASSEGYEQYF. CDR3 coding DNA: TGTGCCAGCAGTGAAGGTTACGAGCAGTACTTC.